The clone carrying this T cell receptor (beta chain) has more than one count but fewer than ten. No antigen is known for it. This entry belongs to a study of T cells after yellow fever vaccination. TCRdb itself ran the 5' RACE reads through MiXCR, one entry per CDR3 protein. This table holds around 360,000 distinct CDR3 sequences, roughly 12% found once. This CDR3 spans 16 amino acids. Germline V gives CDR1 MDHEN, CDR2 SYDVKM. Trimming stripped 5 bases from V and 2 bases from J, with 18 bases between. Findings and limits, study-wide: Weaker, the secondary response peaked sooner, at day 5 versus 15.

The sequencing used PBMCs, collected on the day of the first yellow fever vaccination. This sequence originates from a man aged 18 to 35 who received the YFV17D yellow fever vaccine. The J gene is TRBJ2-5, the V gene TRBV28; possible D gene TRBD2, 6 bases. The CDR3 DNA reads TGTGCCAGCAGTAGTTGGGACTCCTTTGGGCAAGAGACCCAGTACTTC. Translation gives CASSSWDSFGQETQYF.